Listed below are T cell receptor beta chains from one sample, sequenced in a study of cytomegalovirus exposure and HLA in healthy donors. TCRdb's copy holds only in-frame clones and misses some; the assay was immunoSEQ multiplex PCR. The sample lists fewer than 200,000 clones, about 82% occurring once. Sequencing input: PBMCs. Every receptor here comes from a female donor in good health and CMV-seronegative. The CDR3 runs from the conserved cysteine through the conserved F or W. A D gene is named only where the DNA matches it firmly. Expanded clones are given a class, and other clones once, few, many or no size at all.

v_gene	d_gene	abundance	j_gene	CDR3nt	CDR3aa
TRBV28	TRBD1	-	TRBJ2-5	TGTGCCAGCAGCCCTGTCCCGGGACAGGGACAAGAGACCCAGTACTTC	CASSPVPGQGQETQYF
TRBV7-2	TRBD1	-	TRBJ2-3	TGTGCCAGCAGCTCGACCGGGACAGGGGGTTATACGCAGTATTTT	CASSSTGTGGYTQYF
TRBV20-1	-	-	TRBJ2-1	TGCAGTGCTAGAGACATGGGGGGACAGTTCTTC	CSARDMGGQFF
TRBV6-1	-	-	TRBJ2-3	TGTGCCAGCCGAGACAGTTTCACAGATACGCAGTATTTT	CASRDSFTDTQYF
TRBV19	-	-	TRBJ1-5	TGTGCCATCCCGGACGAGGGGGGCAATCAGCCCCAGCATTTT	CAIPDEGGNQPQHF
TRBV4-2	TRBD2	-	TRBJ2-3	TGTGCCAGCAGCCAAGATCCCGGCGGGTCCAAAGCGGGGGGGGGCACAGATACGCAGTATTTT	CASSQDPGGSKAGGGTDTQYF
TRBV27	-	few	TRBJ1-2	TGTGCCAGCAGTTTATCGAGGAATCGAAGGGGCCTTAACTATGGCTACACCTTC	CASSLSRNRRGLNYGYTF
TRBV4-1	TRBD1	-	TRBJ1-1	TGCGCCAGCAGCCTTTGGGGACAGGGGATAAACACTGAAGCTTTCTTT	CASSLWGQGINTEAFF
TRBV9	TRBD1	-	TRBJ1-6	TGTGCCAGCAGCGTCGGACAGGGAACGAATTCACCCCTCCACTTT	CASSVGQGTNSPLHF
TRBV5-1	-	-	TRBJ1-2	TGCGCCAGCAGCCCAAATACCGTGCCGGTGCCTAACTATGGCTACACCTTC	CASSPNTVPVPNYGYTF
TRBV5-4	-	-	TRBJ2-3	TGTGCCAGCAGCCGAGAGCCGTTTAGCACAGATACGCAGTATTTT	CASSREPFSTDTQYF
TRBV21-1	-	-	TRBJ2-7	TGTGCCAGCAGCAACCCGAGGACAGGGGGGGCCTACGAGCAGTACTTC	CASSNPRTGGAYEQYF
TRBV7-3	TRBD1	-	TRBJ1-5	TGTGCCAGCAGCTTCCGCAAACAGGGGGCTCGCAATCAGCCCCAGCATTTT	CASSFRKQGARNQPQHF
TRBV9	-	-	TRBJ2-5	TGTGCCAGCAGCGTTGCGACTAGTGCTCAAGAGACCCAGTACTTC	CASSVATSAQETQYF
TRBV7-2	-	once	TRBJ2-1	TGTGCCAGCCCCTACGGGGGAGAGCAGTTCTTC	CASPYGGEQFF
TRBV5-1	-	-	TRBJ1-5	TGCGCCAGCAGCTTGGCCGCGGATCAGCGGCCCCAGCATTTT	CASSLAADQRPQHF
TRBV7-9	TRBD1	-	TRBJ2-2	TGTGCCAGCAGCTTAGTCGCGGGACAGGGGATAAACACCGGGGAGCTGTTTTTT	CASSLVAGQGINTGELFF
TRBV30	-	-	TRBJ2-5	TGTGCCTGGGGCTCAGGTGCTGGAGAGACCCAGTACTTC	CAWGSGAGETQYF
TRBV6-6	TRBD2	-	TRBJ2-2	TGTGCCAGCAGAATCGCTAGCGGGGGGTCCACCGGGGAGCTGTTTTTT	CASRIASGGSTGELFF
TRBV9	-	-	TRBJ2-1	TGTGCCAGCAGCGCCTACGGGGGGCTTTACAATGAGCAGTTCTTC	CASSAYGGLYNEQFF
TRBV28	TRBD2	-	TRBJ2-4	TGTGCCAGCAGCTCCGGGGGGTTAGCCAAAAACATTCAGTACTTC	CASSSGGLAKNIQYF
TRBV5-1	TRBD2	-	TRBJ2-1	TGCGCCAGCACACTAACTAGCGGGGGTACGATTTCCTACAATGAGCAGTTCTTC	CASTLTSGGTISYNEQFF
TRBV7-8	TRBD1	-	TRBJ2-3	TGTGCCAGCAGAGCAGACAGGGCGGATACGCAGTATTTT	CASRADRADTQYF
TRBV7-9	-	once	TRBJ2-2	TGTGCCAGCAGCTTACTAAACACCGGGGAGCTGTTTTTT	CASSLLNTGELFF